This TCR beta chain comes out of a study of blood T cell repertoires in COVID-19. Study-wide background: COVID-19 samples collected from the United States, Italy and Spain covered acute and convalescent phases. T cells, B-cell-depleted T cells, or PBMCs provided the cDNA or gDNA that served as material.

The authors' processing: Reference gene primer amplification in the assay estimated nucleated cell counts. Data came from immunoSEQ multiplex PCR; TCRdb stores just in-frame clones and leaves some out. The DNA was the basis for D and trimming; V, J and clone size are from that table. The data contain fewer than 20,000 clones, approximately 85% of them singletons. Input material: peripheral blood. This clonotype was sampled from a man aged 65 to 85 in a cohort sampled during active COVID-19.

The CDR3 nucleotides read TGTGCCAGCAGTTATCAGGGGGTTAATCAGCCCCAGCATTTT. The encoded protein is CASSYQGVNQPQHF. This chain joins TRBV6-2 or TRBV6-3 and TRBJ1-5; 7 nucleotides align to TRBD1. Germline V gene data show CDR1 as MNHEY and CDR2 as SVGEGT. This CDR3 region has 14 residues. The V and J ends lost 3 bases and 4 bases, in that order; junction bases with no gene match: 3.